This record concerns one T cell receptor (beta chain) sequence. The entry originates in a study of OX40 agonist ivuxolimab in advanced cancers. Study-wide background: Patients in the trial were receiving intravenous ivuxolimab every 2 weeks, at doses of 0.01 to 10 mg/kg.

Profiled with immunoSEQ multiplex PCR; TCRdb holds only in-frame clones, not every one. This sample has roughly 110,000 clones, with less than 95% found just once. Germline values: CDR1 SNHLY, CDR2 FYNNEI. Trimming removed 8 bases at V and 6 bases at J, with 12 bases between. The length of the CDR3 is 12 residues. The sample here was CD4+ or CD8+ T cells sorted from blood, taken in a trial of the OX40 agonist ivuxolimab. The gene calls are TRBV2 and TRBJ2-3, with D perhaps matching TRBD2 (6 bases). The receptor's source is an adult with an advanced solid tumor such as melanoma, head and neck, liver or kidney cancer. CDR3 amino acids: CASRFGGDTQYF. The CDR3 bases are TGTGCCAGCCGGTTTGGGGGGGATACGCAGTATTTT. Variable domain in full (rest from reference TRBV2 and TRBJ2-3): EPEVTQTPSHQVTQMGQEVILRCVPISNHLYFYWYRQILGQKVEFLVSFYNNEISEKSEIFDDQFSVERPDGSNFTLKIRSTKLEDSAMYFCASRFGGDTQYFGPGTRLTVL.